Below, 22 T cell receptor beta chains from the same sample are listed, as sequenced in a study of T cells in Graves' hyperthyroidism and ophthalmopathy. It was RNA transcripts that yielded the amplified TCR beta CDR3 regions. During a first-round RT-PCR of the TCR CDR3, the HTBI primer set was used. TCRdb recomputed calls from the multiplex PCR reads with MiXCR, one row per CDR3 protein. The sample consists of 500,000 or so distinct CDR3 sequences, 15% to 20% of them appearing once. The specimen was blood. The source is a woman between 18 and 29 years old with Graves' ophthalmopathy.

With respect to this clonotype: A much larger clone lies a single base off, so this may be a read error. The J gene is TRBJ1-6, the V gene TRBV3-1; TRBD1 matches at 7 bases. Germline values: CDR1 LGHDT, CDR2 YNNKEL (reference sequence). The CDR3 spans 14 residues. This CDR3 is CASSQSTGYSPFHF. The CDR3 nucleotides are TGTGCCAGCAGCCAATCGACAGGGTATTCACCCTTCCACTTT.

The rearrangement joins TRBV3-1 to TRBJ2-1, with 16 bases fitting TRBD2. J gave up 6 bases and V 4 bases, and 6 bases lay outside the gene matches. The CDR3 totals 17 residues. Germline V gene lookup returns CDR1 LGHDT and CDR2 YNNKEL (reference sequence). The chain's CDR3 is CASSPGLAGGKGNEQFF. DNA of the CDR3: TGTGCCAGCAGCCCGGGACTAGCGGGGGGGAAGGGCAATGAGCAGTTCTTC.

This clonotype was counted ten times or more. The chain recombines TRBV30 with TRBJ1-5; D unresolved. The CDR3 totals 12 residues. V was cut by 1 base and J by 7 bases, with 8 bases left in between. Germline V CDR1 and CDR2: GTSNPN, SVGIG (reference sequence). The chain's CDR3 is CAWSDVGQPQHF. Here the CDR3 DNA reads TGTGCCTGGAGTGATGTAGGGCAGCCCCAGCATTTT.

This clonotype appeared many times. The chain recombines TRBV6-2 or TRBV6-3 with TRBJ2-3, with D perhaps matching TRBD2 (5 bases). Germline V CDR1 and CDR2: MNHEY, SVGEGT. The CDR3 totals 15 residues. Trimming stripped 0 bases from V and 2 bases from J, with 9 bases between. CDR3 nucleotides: TGTGCCAGCAGTTACTCGCATGGACTCACAGATACGCAGTATTTT. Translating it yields CASSYSHGLTDTQYF.

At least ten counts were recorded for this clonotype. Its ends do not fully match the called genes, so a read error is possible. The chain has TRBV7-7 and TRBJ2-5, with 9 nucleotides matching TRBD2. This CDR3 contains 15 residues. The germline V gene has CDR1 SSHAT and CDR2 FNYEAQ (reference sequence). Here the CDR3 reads CASSPSGGHQETQYF. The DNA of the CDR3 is TGTGCTAGCAGCCCCAGCGGGGGGCACCAAGAGACCCAGTACTTC.

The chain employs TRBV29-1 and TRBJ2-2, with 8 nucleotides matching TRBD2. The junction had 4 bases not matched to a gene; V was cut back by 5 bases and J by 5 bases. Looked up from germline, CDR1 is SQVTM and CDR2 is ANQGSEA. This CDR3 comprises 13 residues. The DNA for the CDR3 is TGCAGCGTTCCGGGACTAGGGACCGGGGAGCTGTTTTTT. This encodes CSVPGLGTGELFF.

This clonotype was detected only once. The CDR3: CASSSSAANYGYTF. CDR3 coding DNA: TGTGCCAGCAGCTCGAGCGCAGCTAACTATGGCTACACCTTC. The V call is TRBV7-9, the J call TRBJ1-2; D gene unclear. The CDR3 is 14 residues long. V gave up 4 bases and J gave up 0 bases, with 9 bases separating them. Germline lookup yields CDR1 SEHNR and CDR2 FQNEAQ (reference sequence).

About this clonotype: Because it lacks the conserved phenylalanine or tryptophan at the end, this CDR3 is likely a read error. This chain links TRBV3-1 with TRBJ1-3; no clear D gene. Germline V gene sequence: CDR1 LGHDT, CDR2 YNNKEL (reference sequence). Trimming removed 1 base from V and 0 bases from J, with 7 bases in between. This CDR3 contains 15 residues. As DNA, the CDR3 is TGTGCCAGCAGCCAAGTGCCAAGCTCTGGAAACACCATATATTTA. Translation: CASSQVPSSGNTIYL.

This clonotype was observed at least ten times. The CDR3 spells CASSLGPPPRGQDTEAFF. The CDR3 DNA reads as TGCGCCAGCAGCTTGGGGCCCCCTCCACGGGGCCAAGACACTGAAGCTTTCTTT. The chain carries TRBV5-1 and TRBJ1-1, with D possibly TRBD1 on 5 matching bases. The germline CDR1 and CDR2 sequences are SGHRS and YFSETQ. The CDR3 has 18 residues. Trimming shortened V by 0 bases and J by 3 bases, and 21 bases separated the two germline ends.

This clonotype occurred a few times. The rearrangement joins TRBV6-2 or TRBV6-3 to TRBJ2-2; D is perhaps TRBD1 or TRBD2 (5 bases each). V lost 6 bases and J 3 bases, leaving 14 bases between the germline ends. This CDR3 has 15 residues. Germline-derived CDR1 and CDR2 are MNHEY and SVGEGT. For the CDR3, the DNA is TGTGCCAGCAGCTTCCGGGACCGAGACACCGGGGAGCTGTTTTTT. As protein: CASSFRDRDTGELFF.

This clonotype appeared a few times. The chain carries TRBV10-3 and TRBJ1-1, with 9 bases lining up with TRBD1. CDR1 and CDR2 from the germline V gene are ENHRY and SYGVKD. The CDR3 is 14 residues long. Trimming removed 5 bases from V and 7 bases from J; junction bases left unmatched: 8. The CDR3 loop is CAISPTGGEDEAFF. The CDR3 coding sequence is TGTGCCATCAGTCCCACAGGGGGCGAGGATGAAGCTTTCTTT.

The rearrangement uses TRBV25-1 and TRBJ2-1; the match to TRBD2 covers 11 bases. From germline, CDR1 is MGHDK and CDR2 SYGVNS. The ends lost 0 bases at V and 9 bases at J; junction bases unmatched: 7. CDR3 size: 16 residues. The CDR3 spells CASSEYSALAGVEQFF. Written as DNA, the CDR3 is TGTGCCAGCAGTGAATATTCGGCACTAGCGGGAGTTGAGCAGTTCTTC.

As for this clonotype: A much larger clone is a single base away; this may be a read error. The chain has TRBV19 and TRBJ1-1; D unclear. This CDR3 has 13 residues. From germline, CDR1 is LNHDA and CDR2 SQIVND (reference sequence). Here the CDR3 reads CASSMGANTETFF. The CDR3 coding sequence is TGTGCCAGTAGTATGGGAGCGAACACTGAAACTTTCTTT.

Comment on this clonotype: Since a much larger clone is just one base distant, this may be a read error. Here the CDR3 reads CAISESMGSTEAFF. The CDR3 DNA is TGTGCCATCAGTGAGTCGATGGGAAGCACTGAAGCTTTCTTT. This chain links TRBV10-3 with TRBJ1-1; D is unresolved. V lost 0 bases and J lost 4, with 9 bases in between. The CDR3 is 14 residues long. The germline V gene encodes CDR1 ENHRY and CDR2 SYGVKD.

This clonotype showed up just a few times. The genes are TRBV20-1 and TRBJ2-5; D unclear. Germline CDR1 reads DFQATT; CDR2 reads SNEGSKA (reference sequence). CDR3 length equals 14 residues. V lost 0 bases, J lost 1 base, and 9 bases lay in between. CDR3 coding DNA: TGCAGTGCTAGAGATCACCATTTCCAAGAGACCCAGTACTTC. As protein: CSARDHHFQETQYF.

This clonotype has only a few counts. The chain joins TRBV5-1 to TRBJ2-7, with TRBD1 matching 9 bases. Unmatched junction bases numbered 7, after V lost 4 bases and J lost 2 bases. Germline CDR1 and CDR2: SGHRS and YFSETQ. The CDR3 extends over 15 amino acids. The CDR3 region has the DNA TGCGCCAGCAGCCGGCCGAGACAGGGGGCCTACGAGCAGTACTTC. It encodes CASSRPRQGAYEQYF.

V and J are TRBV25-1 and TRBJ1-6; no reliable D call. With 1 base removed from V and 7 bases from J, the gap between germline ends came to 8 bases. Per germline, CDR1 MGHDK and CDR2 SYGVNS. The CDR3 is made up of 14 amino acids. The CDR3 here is CASSESGINSPLHF. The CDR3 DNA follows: TGTGCCAGCAGTGAATCTGGGATAAATTCACCCCTCCACTTT.

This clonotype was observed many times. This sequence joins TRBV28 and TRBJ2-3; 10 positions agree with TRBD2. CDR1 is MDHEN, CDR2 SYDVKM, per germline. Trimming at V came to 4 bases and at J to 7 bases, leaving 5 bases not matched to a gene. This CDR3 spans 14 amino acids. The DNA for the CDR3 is TGTGCCAGCAGTTCCCCTAGCGGGAGCTATACGCAGTATTTT. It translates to CASSSPSGSYTQYF.

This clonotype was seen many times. The CDR3: CAISEVTANTEAFF. CDR3 DNA: TGTGCCATCAGTGAAGTGACAGCGAACACTGAAGCTTTCTTT. The chain is built from TRBV10-3 and TRBJ1-1; D perhaps matches TRBD1 (5 bases). V gave up 3 bases and J gave up 1 base, with 9 bases separating them. The CDR3 is 14 residues long. Looked up from germline, CDR1 is ENHRY and CDR2 is SYGVKD.

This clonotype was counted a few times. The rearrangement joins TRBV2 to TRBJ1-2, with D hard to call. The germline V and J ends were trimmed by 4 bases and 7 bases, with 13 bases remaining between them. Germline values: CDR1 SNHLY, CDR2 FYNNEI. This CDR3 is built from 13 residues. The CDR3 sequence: CASSVEASGGYTF. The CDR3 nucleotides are TGTGCCAGCAGTGTGGAGGCGTCTGGTGGCTACACCTTC.

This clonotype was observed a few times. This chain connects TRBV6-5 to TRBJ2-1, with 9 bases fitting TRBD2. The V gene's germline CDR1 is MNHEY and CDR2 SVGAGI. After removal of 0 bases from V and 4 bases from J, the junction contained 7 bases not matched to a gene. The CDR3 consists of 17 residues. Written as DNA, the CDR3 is TGTGCCAGCAGTTACTCGATGGCTAGCGGGATATACAATGAGCAGTTCTTC. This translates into CASSYSMASGIYNEQFF.

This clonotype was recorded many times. The CDR3 DNA follows: TGTGCCAGCAGCTTAACGGGAGAGGACGAGACCCAGTACTTC. Protein product: CASSLTGEDETQYF. The V call is TRBV7-2, the J call TRBJ2-5, with D tentatively TRBD2 (6 bases). Trimming cost V 2 bases and J 5 bases, with 12 bases left between them. CDR1 is SGHTA and CDR2 is FQGNSA in the germline V gene. The CDR3 spans 14 residues.